This T cell receptor beta chain was profiled in a study of shared clonotypes between healthy human individuals. Study at large: CD4 naive and memory got three plates each, CD8 naive two, CD8 memory one.

Germline V gives CDR1 SEHNR, CDR2 FQNEAQ (reference sequence). The CDR3 is 16 amino acids. J was trimmed by 3 bases and V by 4 bases; bases with no gene match: 5. Naive CD8 cells lacked CD45RO and underwent positive selection for CCR7, leaving out terminally differentiated effector memory CD45RA+ cells. The run depth of the assay was deep. Data came from immunoSEQ multiplex PCR; TCRdb stores just in-frame clones and leaves some out. The sample carries 1.5 million to 2.5 million clones, around 96% recorded once. Findings and caveats of the study: Clonotype sharing across donors was expected to vary with sequencing depth.

Concerning this clone itself: As yet, its antigen is unknown.

This TCR was recovered from a man aged 18 to 35 in good health. Material: naive CD8+ T cells sorted from blood. V usage is TRBV7-9 and J usage is TRBJ2-3; 12 bases line up with TRBD2. The CDR3: CASSWTSGTGTDTQYF. The CDR3 DNA is TGTGCCAGCAGCTGGACTAGCGGGACGGGGACAGATACGCAGTATTTT. Full variable domain (missing parts from reference TRBV7-9 and TRBJ2-3): DTGVSQNPRHKITKRGQNVTFRCDPISEHNRLYWYRQTLGQGPEFLTYFQNEAQLEKSRLLSDRFSAERPKGSFSTLEIQRTEQGDSAMYLCASSWTSGTGTDTQYFGPGTRLTVL.